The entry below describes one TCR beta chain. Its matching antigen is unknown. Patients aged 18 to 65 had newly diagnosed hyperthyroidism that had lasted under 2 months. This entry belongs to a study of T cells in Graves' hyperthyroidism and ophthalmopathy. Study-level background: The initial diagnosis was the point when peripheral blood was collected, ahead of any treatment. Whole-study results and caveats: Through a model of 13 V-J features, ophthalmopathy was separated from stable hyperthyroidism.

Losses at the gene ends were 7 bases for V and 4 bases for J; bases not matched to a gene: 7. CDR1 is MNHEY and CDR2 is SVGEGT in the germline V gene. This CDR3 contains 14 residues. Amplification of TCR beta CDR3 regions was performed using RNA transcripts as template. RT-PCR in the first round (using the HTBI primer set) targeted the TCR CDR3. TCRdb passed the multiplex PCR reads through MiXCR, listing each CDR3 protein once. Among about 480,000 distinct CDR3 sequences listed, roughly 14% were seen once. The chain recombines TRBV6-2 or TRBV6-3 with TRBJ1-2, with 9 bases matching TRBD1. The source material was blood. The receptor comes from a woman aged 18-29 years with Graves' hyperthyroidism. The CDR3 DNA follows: TGTGCCAGCACATTAAGGGACAGGGCCTATGGCTACACCTTC. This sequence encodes CASTLRDRAYGYTF.